The next 14 T cell receptor beta chains were all read from a single sample in a study of response to subunit inactivated influenza vaccine. TCRdb independently ran MiXCR on the RT-PCR reads; one entry per CDR3 protein. This table holds under 850,000 distinct CDR3 sequences, roughly 18% found once. The material sequenced was PBMCs from blood, taken about 5 days after vaccination. The receptors shown here come from a man over 45 who received an inactivated influenza vaccine.

The sample holds many counts of this clonotype. This rearrangement joins TRBV12-3 or TRBV12-4 to TRBJ2-7; the match to TRBD2 covers 7 bases. The length of the CDR3 is 14 residues. The trim removed 6 bases at V and 1 base at J, leaving 6 bases unmatched. CDR3 sequence reads: CASSPSGLSYEQYF. The CDR3 DNA sequence: TGTGCCAGCAGCCCTAGCGGCTTATCCTACGAGCAGTACTTC.

The rearrangement links TRBV7-3 to TRBJ2-5; no definite D call. Germline assignment: CDR1 SGHTA and CDR2 FQGTGA. Trimming took 2 bases from V and 2 from J, leaving 9 bases between them. This CDR3 is 14 amino acids long. The CDR3 spells CASSLFPGQETQYF. As DNA, the CDR3 is TGTGCCAGCAGCTTATTTCCAGGACAAGAGACCCAGTACTTC.

The CDR3 coding sequence is TGCAGTGCTATAGGGCTGGACCCTTCCTACAATGAGCAGTTCTTC. Translated: CSAIGLDPSYNEQFF. The chain joins TRBV20-1 to TRBJ2-1; D not certain. V dropped 4 bases and J dropped 1 base, with 14 bases sitting between them. Germline CDR1 and CDR2: DFQATT and SNEGSKA (reference sequence). The CDR3 loop spans 15 amino acids.

This clonotype was seen many times. The chain uses TRBV29-1 and TRBJ2-2, with D perhaps TRBD2 (5 bases). V lost 4 bases and J lost 0, with 12 bases in between. The CDR3 has 15 amino acids. From germline, CDR1 is SQVTM and CDR2 ANQGSEA. The CDR3 spells CSVARDLSNTGELFF. CDR3 coding DNA: TGCAGCGTTGCTCGGGATCTATCGAACACCGGGGAGCTGTTTTTT.

The table lists this clonotype with many counts. J is TRBJ2-1 and V is TRBV2; D ambiguous. CDR3 length: 11 amino acids. V lost 4 bases and J lost 7, with 5 bases in between. Germline CDR1 SNHLY, CDR2 FYNNEI. The CDR3 DNA follows: TGTGCCAGCAGTGGCCTTAATGAGCAGTTCTTC. This codes for CASSGLNEQFF.

Many counts were recorded for this clonotype. The CDR3 DNA follows: TGCAGTGCTAGAGATTGGCGGACTAGCTTCTCCTACAATGAGCAGTTCTTC. This gives the protein CSARDWRTSFSYNEQFF. The chain has TRBV20-1 and TRBJ2-1; TRBD2 matches 8 bases. CDR3 length equals 17 residues. Germline CDR1 and CDR2: DFQATT and SNEGSKA (reference sequence). After removal of 0 bases from V and 0 bases from J, the junction contained 7 bases not matched to a gene.

This clonotype has a handful of counts. The chain recombines TRBV7-2 with TRBJ2-5, with TRBD1 as a possible D gene (6 bases). Trimming stripped 8 bases from V and 4 bases from J, with 11 bases between. The length of the CDR3 is 12 residues. Looked up from germline, CDR1 is SGHTA and CDR2 is FQGNSA. CDR3 in DNA: TGTGCCAGCTCGGACAGAGCAGAGACCCAGTACTTC. Translated, it gives CASSDRAETQYF.

The table lists this clonotype with many counts. The chain has TRBV6-5 and TRBJ1-2; D not certain. The CDR3 consists of 12 residues. Trimming cost V 2 bases and J 4 bases, with 5 bases left between them. Germline CDR1 and CDR2: MNHEY and SVGAGI. The CDR3 DNA follows: TGTGCCAGCAGTTACCCAGGCTATGGCTACACCTTC. It specifies CASSYPGYGYTF.

The chain combines TRBV9 with TRBJ2-3, with D perhaps matching TRBD2 (5 bases). Trimming cost V 0 bases and J 2 bases, with 13 bases left between them. CDR1 and CDR2 (germline): SGDLS, YYNGEE. The CDR3 covers 16 residues. The CDR3 DNA sequence: TGTGCCAGCAGCGTAGGGAATAGCGCCTACACAGATACGCAGTATTTT. Encoded protein: CASSVGNSAYTDTQYF.

In its sample, this clonotype was seen a few times. The chain carries TRBV7-2 and TRBJ1-1; TRBD1 aligns across 10 bases. The CDR3 totals 16 residues. The J segment lost 1 base and the V segment lost 5 bases, leaving 7 bases of the junction unmatched. CDR1 SGHTA and CDR2 FQGNSA come from the germline V gene. For the CDR3, the DNA is TGTGCCAGCAGCACCCGACAGGGGGCGAGGAACACTGAAGCTTTCTTT. Its translation is CASSTRQGARNTEAFF.

The J gene is TRBJ2-7, the V gene TRBV12-3 or TRBV12-4, with 13 nucleotides matching TRBD2. This CDR3 region has 14 residues. The ends lost 5 bases at V and 7 bases at J; junction bases unmatched: 5. The DNA of the CDR3 is TGTGCCAGCAGTACTAGCGGGGGGGCAGGAGAGCAGTACTTC. This encodes CASSTSGGAGEQYF.

This clonotype showed up just a few times. The rearrangement links TRBV4-2 to TRBJ2-3; D might be TRBD2 (5 bases). V was trimmed by 2 bases and J by 1 base, leaving 10 bases between them. Germline V CDR1 and CDR2: LGHNA, YNFKEQ. The CDR3 is made up of 15 amino acids. The CDR3 region has the DNA TGTGCCAGCAGCCAACGAGGAGGAGGCACAGATACGCAGTATTTT. It codes for CASSQRGGGTDTQYF.

The V call is TRBV6-5, the J call TRBJ2-7; a possible D gene is TRBD2 (6 bases). Trimming took off 1 base at V and 0 bases at J, with 13 bases between the two ends. The germline CDR1 and CDR2 sequences are MNHEY and SVGAGI. The CDR3 contains 16 residues. CDR3 DNA sequence: TGTGCCAGCAGTTACTTCGGTGCGGGAAGCTCCTACGAGCAGTACTTC. Translation gives CASSYFGAGSSYEQYF.

This clonotype was seen more than once but under ten times. CDR3 sequence: CASSLELATDTQYF. CDR3 nucleotide sequence: TGTGCCAGCAGCTTAGAATTAGCCACAGATACGCAGTATTTT. This rearrangement joins TRBV7-8 to TRBJ2-3; D not resolved. The CDR3 is 14 amino acids. With 1 base removed from V and 2 bases from J, the gap between germline ends came to 7 bases. Germline values: CDR1 SGHVS, CDR2 FQNEAQ.